This T cell receptor beta chain was documented in a study of T-cell reconstitution after alpha-beta-depleted transplantation in children. Findings and caveats of the study: By one year post-transplant, T-cell counts and diversity largely arose from T cells that were newly produced. From surviving recipient T cells and thymic progenitors came the high day-60 TCRbeta diversity observed in some patients. Reportedly, only several hundred clones from non-depleted graft cells drove alpha-beta T-cell counts at about two months.

Preparation of the TCRbeta library involved a method that used unique molecular identifiers. TCRdb reanalysed the PCR reads using MiXCR and keeps one entry per CDR3 protein. The sample carries about 600,000 distinct CDR3 sequences, about an eighth recorded once. For this clonotype: The antigen remains undetermined.

The germline CDR1 and CDR2 sequences are DFQATT and SNEGSKA (reference sequence). The ends lost 6 bases at V and 4 bases at J; junction bases unmatched: 5. This CDR3 is built from 14 residues. The sequences come from PBMCs, mostly from graft donor cells, collected 360 days after TCRalphabeta/CD19-depleted stem cell transplant. The chain carries TRBV20-1 and TRBJ2-7, with 14 positions matching TRBD2. The receptor was derived from a male patient aged 5 to 17 who had a stem cell transplant for acute myeloid leukemia, so the T cells may come from the graft donor. The CDR3 spells CSARTSGRMYEQYF. CDR3 nucleotide sequence: TGCAGTGCGAGGACTAGCGGGAGGATGTACGAGCAGTACTTC.